This T cell receptor beta chain was retrieved from a study of early T cells in non-severe SARS-CoV-2 infection. Looking at the study overall: Sequencing targeted bulk RNA from unsorted whole blood, leaving chains unpaired.

Looked up from germline, CDR1 is KGHDR and CDR2 is SFDVKD. Unmatched junction bases numbered 8, after V lost 12 bases and J lost 4 bases. This CDR3 has 13 amino acids. Researchers tagged individual cDNA molecules with unique molecular identifiers. TCRdb recomputed calls from the 5' RACE reads with MiXCR, one row per CDR3 protein. The sample holds around 28,000 distinct CDR3 sequences, 4.5% to 6.5% seen once. The TCR originated in an adult who was a healthcare worker with PCR-confirmed SARS-CoV-2 infection or an uninfected control (not recorded which). The chain couples TRBV24-1 to TRBJ2-7; TRBD1 aligns across 10 bases. The specimen sequenced was whole blood. CDR3 in DNA: TGTGCCCCCCAGACAGGGGGCCGTTACGAGCAGTACTTC. Protein product: CAPQTGGRYEQYF.